This T cell receptor (beta chain) comes out of a study of blood T cell repertoires in COVID-19. Whole-study context: Sources were T cells, B-cell-depleted T cells, or PBMCs; the material itself was cDNA or gDNA.

Source study methods: Reference gene primer amplification gave nucleated cell count estimates. Libraries were prepared by immunoSEQ multiplex PCR; TCRdb keeps only in-frame clonotypes and omits some of them. V, J and clone size are taken as reported in that table, and D and trimming were inferred from the DNA itself. The table shows 150,000 to 200,000 clones, with over 75% occurring only once. The CDR3 is 15 amino acids. From germline, CDR1 is MNHEY and CDR2 SVGAGI. The germline V and J ends were trimmed by 2 bases and 8 bases, with 15 bases remaining between them. Sequences were obtained from peripheral blood. The rearrangement links TRBV6-5 to TRBJ1-4; D is possibly TRBD1 (6 bases). This receptor was identified in a woman over 75 with active or convalescent COVID-19. CDR3 nucleotides: TGTGCCAGCAGTTACGGCGGTGCAGGGGTCGAAAAACTGTTTTTT. This translates into CASSYGGAGVEKLFF.